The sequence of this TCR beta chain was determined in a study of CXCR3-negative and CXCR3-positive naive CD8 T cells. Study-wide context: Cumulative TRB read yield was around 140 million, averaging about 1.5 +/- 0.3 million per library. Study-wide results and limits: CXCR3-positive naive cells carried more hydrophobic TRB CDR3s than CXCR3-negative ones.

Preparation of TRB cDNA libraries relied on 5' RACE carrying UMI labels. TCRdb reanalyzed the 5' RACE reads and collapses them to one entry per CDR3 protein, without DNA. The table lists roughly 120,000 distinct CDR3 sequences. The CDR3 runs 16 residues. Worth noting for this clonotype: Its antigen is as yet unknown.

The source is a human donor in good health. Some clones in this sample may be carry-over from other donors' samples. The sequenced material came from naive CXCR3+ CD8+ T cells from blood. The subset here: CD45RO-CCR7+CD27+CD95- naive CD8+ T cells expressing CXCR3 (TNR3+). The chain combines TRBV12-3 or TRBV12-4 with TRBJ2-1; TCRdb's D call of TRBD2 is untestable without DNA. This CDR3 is CASSSRRQSSYNEQFF.